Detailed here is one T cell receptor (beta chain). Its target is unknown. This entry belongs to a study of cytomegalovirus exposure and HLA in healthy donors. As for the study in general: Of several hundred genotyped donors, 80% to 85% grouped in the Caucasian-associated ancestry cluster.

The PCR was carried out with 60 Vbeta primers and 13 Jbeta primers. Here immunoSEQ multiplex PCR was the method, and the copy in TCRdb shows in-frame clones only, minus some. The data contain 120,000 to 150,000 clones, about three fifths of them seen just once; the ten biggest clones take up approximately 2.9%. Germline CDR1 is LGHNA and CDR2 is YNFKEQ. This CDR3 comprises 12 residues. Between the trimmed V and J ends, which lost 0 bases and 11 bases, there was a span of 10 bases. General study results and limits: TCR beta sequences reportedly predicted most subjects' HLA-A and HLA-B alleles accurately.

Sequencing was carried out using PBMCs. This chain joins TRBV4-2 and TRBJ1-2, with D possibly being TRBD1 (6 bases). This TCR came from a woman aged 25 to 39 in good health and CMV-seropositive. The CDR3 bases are TGTGCCAGCAGCCAAGAAGGACAGCGATACACCTTC. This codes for CASSQEGQRYTF.